What follows is one TCR beta chain and its context. The antigen this receptor binds is unknown. The cohort consisted of fewer than 700 healthy bone marrow donors. At the time of sampling, every cohort member was nominally healthy, though immune exposures that went unrecorded were likely present. The donor tested CMV seronegative, placing the donor among the 352 seronegative members of the cohort. Each donor provided a peripheral blood sample, and peripheral blood mononuclear cells were used for TCR beta sequencing. Genomic DNA was extracted from the blood cell samples with the Qiagen DNeasy Blood Extraction Kit. Receptor libraries were prepared by the immunoSEQ multiplex PCR assay. For the multiplex PCR, a mixture combining 60 forward primers for TCR Vbeta segments and 13 reverse primers for TCR Jbeta segments was used. Amplification of the CDR3 region of rearranged TCR beta genes was performed with a multiplex PCR assay on genomic DNA. On the Illumina HiSeq System, the amplified TCR beta libraries were sequenced as 87-base-pair reads. From the authors' description of their analysis: Across the 640 or so repertoires, a later analysis counted tens of millions of unique TCR beta chains, 9 million to 14 million of which were shared by at least two donors. To remove PCR and sequencing errors, raw reads were error-corrected and collapsed into unique sequences using a nearest-neighbor algorithm that merged closely related sequences. Alignment of CDR3 sequences to IMGT reference sequences was used to assign V, D and J gene segments. For a sequence to be retained, a match of at least six nucleotides to both a V gene segment and a J gene segment was required. A rearrangement was called productive if the CDR3 had no stop codons and remained in frame with V and J, and every other rearrangement was called non-productive. CDR3 was defined by IMGT convention, running from the second conserved V-encoded cysteine to the conserved J-encoded phenylalanine. In an earlier analysis of just under 600 of the donors, sequences lacking an unambiguous match to a single V gene segment were excluded. In an earlier analysis of 587 of the donors, a V segment was called functional when productive rearrangements were above 56.7%, and segregating when the standard deviation between donors exceeded 5%. A statistical classification framework was built to diagnose cytomegalovirus status from the catalog of TCR beta chain sequences. A later analysis assigned V and J genes by comparing TCR nucleotide sequences with IMGT/GENE-DB human TR gene sequences. A later analysis assigned CDR3 sequences and most-parsimonious VDJ recombination scenarios with the TCRdist pipeline. In a later analysis, every TCR beta chain was defined by the combination of its CDR3 amino acid sequence and its V-gene family, and reads without a unique V-gene family were dropped. A later analysis removed 500 to 650 highly shared, low-generation-probability nucleotide sequences to deal with suspected cross-contamination and a sequencing artifact. In a later analysis, a clonal expansion index for each public chain was calculated from normalized within-repertoire ranks of inferred template counts. In a later analysis, generation probabilities were computed using a VDJ recombination model fitted to out-of-frame rearrangements, and the results were checked against IGoR. Hypergeometric tests were used in a later analysis to score TCR-TCR, TCR-HLA and TCR-CMV co-occurrence, with a repertoire-size bias correction applied to the TCR pairs. In a later analysis, false discovery rates were estimated by permuting HLA or CMV assignments 20 times. In a later analysis, co-occurring TCRs were grouped using DBSCAN, and TCRdist sequence similarity was added for clustering within HLA-allele-positive subsets. For co-occurrence clustering, repertoires with fewer than 30,000 or more than 120,000 public chains were excluded, along with several repertoires with anomalous nucleotide sharing. Imported from immuneACCESS, the table was reduced by TCRdb to in-frame sequences with V and J called. These copies leave out some clones; in studies compared against another copy, an unresolved V gene accounts for under half, and the cause of the remainder is not known. V, J and clone size were drawn from that table, and D and trimming were deduced from the DNA. In this sample's table one finds 45,000 to 60,000 clones. The ten top clones hold less than 20% of the sample.

This sample was taken from a study of cytomegalovirus exposure and HLA in healthy donors (dated 2017 in TCRdb). About the study as a whole: In an earlier analysis of roughly 500 of the donors, 276 Gb of sequence data and some 100 million unique TCR beta sequences from 180 million or so T cells were reported. In the later analysis, no new phenotypic data were used to find candidate immune exposures; instead, reliance was placed on TCR beta sequences and their occurrence across donors. About five DR-DQ haplotypes were handled as single units for association and clustering because linkage in the cohort was strong. In addition to the first cohort of 650 to 750 subjects, a separate validation cohort of approximately 120 different subjects was used. To predict cytomegalovirus infection status, the study combined high-throughput TCR immunosequencing, statistical association of individual TCRs with disease status, and machine learning. To decide whether each TCR beta V gene segment behaved as functional or pseudogenic, an earlier analysis of approximately 620 of the donors relied on high-throughput TCR beta sequencing. Class I and class II HLA loci were covered by the typing at four-digit resolution. Among the approximately 400 genotyped donors, roughly 80% belonged to the genetic ancestry cluster associated with self-reported Caucasian donors. The T cell repertoires of around 670 subjects were profiled by immunosequencing and related to cytomegalovirus serostatus. The study was designed to test whether signatures of past pathogen exposure could be identified by cataloging public T cell receptors. The number of donors typed differed by locus, with roughly 629-640 for A, B, C, DRB1 and DQB1, roughly 520 for DQA1, 600 to 610 for DPA1, and around 460 for DPB1. Every repertoire in the discovery cohort had been generated on one and the same sequencing platform. Donor age, sex, ethnicity and CMV serostatus were compiled together with the repertoire data. A later analysis re-examined previously published TCR beta repertoires from around 670 donors and added high-resolution HLA genotyping to investigate patterns of TCR occurrence. A later genetic analysis used genome-wide SNP genotypes for about three fifths of the roughly 700 donors, treating that subset as a discovery cohort. Across under 500 genotyped donors of the cohort, an average of approximately 200,000 unique TCR beta nucleotide sequences per donor were sequenced, and approximately 19% of those sequences were non-productive. An early release covering just under 650 HLA-typed donors comprised 250 to 350 gigabases of sequencing data and tens of millions of unique TCR sequences. Broad study findings and their caveats: CMV serostatus was the only immune exposure information available for the cohort. In a later analysis, several top co-occurrence clusters were reported to appear linked to parvovirus B19, influenza, CMV and Epstein-Barr virus. A later analysis found that TCR association rates varied across HLA loci, with DRB1 alleles showing the most associated TCRs and HLA-C alleles the fewest. Because some donors lacked HLA typing at each locus, the association tests relied only on the typed subset. A further reported finding was that TCR beta sequences accurately predicted the HLA-A and HLA-B alleles for most subjects in the first cohort. When HLA alleles, especially DR and DQ, strongly co-occurred, TCR associations were difficult to assign to individual alleles. The presence/absence analyses assumed that sequencing depth was roughly uniform across donors, and that assumption may not be true. A later genetic analysis associated a missense DCLRE1C variant with V-gene and J-gene trimming of TCR beta chains, and an independent cohort replicated the association. Only TCR beta chains were sequenced in this cohort, and the absence of alpha or paired-chain data limited detectable features. The classifier was reported to diagnose cytomegalovirus status with high specificity and sensitivity in both the original cohort and the validation cohort. Some IMGT-functional V segments, including TRBV6-2 and TRBV6-3, could not be told apart with the 87-base-pair reads, so those segments were excluded. Compared with equally common non-associated chains, HLA-associated TCR beta chains in a later analysis were more clonally expanded and had lower generation probabilities. At a false discovery rate of 0.05, a later analysis linked some 18,000 TCR beta sequences to specific HLA alleles. In a later analysis, most CMV-associated TCR beta chains were found to appear HLA-restricted, with HLA associations seemingly driven largely by CMV exposure. Approximately 18 rarely observed V segments, including chromosome 9 orphons, were excluded from the earlier analysis of about 600 of the donors because counts were too low. According to a later genetic analysis, donors in an Asian-associated ancestry cluster had fewer N-insertions in productive TCRs than the approximately 650-donor mean. The study listed 150 to 200 TCR beta chains as associated with cytomegalovirus. A few of the identified cytomegalovirus-associated TCR beta chains were confirmed in vitro to be specific for cytomegalovirus antigens. Linkage disequilibrium might explain the correlated functional status among segregating V segments, but an unknown experimental factor could not be excluded. Broadly in line with IMGT annotations, most TCR beta V segments showed up in productive rearrangements about 90% or about 30% of the time in an earlier analysis of 587 of the donors. Most TCR sequences were seen in very few donors, while some public TCRs were found in many individuals. According to the authors, the approach could potentially be generalized to other disease states and immunological phenotypes. A cluster of highly shared sequence variants was judged likely to represent a technical artifact of the sequencing pipeline.

Reading the germline V gene gives CDR1 KGHSH and CDR2 LQKENI. V ends up 4 bases short and J 6 bases short, with an unmatched junction base count of 7. The CDR3 starts with the cysteine, ends with the phenylalanine, and has 15 residues. Only CDR3 DNA remains: 45 bases, in frame from the first base. The chain joins TRBV18 to TRBJ1-5; TRBD1 matches 9 bases in the middle. This sequence was found in a male donor in good health and CMV-seronegative. The source material was PBMCs. The bases read TGTGCCAGCTCACGAACAGGGGGCAGTGGTCAGCCCCAGCATTTT. Its coded protein is CASSRTGGSGQPQHF.